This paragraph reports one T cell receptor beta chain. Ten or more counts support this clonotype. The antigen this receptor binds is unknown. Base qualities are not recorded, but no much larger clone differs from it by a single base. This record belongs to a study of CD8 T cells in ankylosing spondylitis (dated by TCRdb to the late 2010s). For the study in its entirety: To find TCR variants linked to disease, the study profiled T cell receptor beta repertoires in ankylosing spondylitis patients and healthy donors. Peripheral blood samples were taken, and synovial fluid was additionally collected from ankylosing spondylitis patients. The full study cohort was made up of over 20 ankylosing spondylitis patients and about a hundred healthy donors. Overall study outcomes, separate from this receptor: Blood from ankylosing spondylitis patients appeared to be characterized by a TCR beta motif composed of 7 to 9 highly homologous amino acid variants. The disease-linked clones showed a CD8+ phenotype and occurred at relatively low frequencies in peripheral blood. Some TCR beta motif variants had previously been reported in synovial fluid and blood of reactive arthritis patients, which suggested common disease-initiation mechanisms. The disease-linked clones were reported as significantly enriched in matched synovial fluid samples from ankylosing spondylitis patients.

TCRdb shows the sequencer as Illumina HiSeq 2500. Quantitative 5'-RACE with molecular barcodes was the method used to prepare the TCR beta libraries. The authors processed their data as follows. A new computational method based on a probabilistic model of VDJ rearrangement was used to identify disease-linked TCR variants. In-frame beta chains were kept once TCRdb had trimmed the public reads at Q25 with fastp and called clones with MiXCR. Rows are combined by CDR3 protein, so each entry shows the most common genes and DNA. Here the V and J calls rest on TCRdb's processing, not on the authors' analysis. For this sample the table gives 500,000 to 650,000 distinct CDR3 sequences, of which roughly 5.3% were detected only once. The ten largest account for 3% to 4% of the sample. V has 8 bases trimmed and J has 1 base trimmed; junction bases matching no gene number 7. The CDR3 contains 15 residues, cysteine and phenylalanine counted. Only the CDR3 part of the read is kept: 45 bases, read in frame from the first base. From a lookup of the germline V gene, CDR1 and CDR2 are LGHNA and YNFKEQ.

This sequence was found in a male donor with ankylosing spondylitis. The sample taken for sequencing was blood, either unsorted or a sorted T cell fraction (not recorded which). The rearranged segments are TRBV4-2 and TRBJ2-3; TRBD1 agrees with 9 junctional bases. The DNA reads TGTGCCAGCGGGAGGACAGGGGAGGGCACAGATACGCAGTATTTT. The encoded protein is CASGRTGEGTDTQYF.